These 19 T cell receptor beta chains originate from one sample sequenced in a study of blood T cell repertoires in COVID-19. Some clones are missing from TCRdb's copy, which holds only in-frame ones; the method was immunoSEQ multiplex PCR. The sample yields about 260,000 clones, 82% seen once. Sequenced material: peripheral blood. These TCRs come from a woman aged 80 or over with acute or convalescent COVID-19.

The chain is built from TRBV15 and TRBJ1-4; D not certain. V was shortened by 10 bases and J by 8 bases, with 17 bases between the two germline ends. The CDR3 sequence is 13 residues long. Germline lookup yields CDR1 LNHNV and CDR2 YYDKDF (reference sequence). CDR3 amino acids: CAIKTSFGEKLFF. CDR3 nucleotide sequence: TGTGCCATCAAGACCTCGTTCGGGGAAAAACTGTTTTTT.

V usage is TRBV24-1 and J usage is TRBJ2-1, with a weak D call TRBD2 (5 bases). This CDR3 has 15 amino acids. Germline CDR1 and CDR2: KGHDR and SFDVKD. The V end lost 4 bases, the J end lost 6 bases, and 15 bases lay between the germline ends. The CDR3 DNA is TGTGCCACCAGTGACCCCGCGACACGGGGCAATGAGCAGTTCTTC. It encodes CATSDPATRGNEQFF.

The V gene is TRBV7-2, the J gene TRBJ2-7; TRBD2 might be the D (5 bases). The V gene's germline CDR1 is SGHTA and CDR2 FQGNSA. The V and J ends lost 5 bases and 5 bases respectively, with 13 bases between them. The CDR3 extends over 13 amino acids. The DNA for the CDR3 is TGTGCCAGCAGCCCCCCCGGACTTAACGAGCAGTACTTC. Its translation is CASSPPGLNEQYF.

V and J are TRBV19 and TRBJ2-5; 12 positions match TRBD2. V lost 8 bases and J lost 7; bases outside the gene matches: 5. The CDR3 is 13 residues long. Germline-derived CDR1 and CDR2 are LNHDA and SQIVND (reference sequence). In nucleotides, the CDR3 is TGTGCCAGTGGACTAGCGGGGTCTCCGACCCAGTACTTC. This codes for CASGLAGSPTQYF.

The V call is TRBV5-8, the J call TRBJ2-1; 12 bases are a match to TRBD2. The CDR3 length is 17 residues. Losses at the gene ends were 0 bases for V and 8 bases for J; bases not matched to a gene: 9. Germline V gene lookup returns CDR1 SGHTS and CDR2 YDEGEE. The CDR3 bases are TGTGCCAGCAGCTTGGGCACTAGCGGGGGGACCAAGGATGAGCAGTTCTTC. Translation: CASSLGTSGGTKDEQFF.

J is TRBJ2-1 and V is TRBV5-1, with TRBD2 matching over 9 bases. The CDR3 is 16 amino acids. Germline CDR1 reads SGHRS; CDR2 reads YFSETQ. The J segment lost 0 bases and the V segment lost 2 bases, leaving 3 bases of the junction unmatched. In DNA, the CDR3 is TGCGCCAGCAGCTTCCATAGCGGGGGCTCCTACAATGAGCAGTTCTTC. Its protein product is CASSFHSGGSYNEQFF.

This chain uses TRBV4-1 with TRBJ2-7; 11 bases agree with TRBD1. The CDR3 has 15 residues. CDR1 MGHRA and CDR2 YSYEKL come from the germline V gene. With V trimmed by 5 bases and J by 5 bases, 8 bases remained unmatched. This CDR3 is CASSEDRGRYNEQYF. CDR3 nucleotides: TGCGCCAGCAGCGAGGACAGGGGGCGATACAACGAGCAGTACTTC.

This clone was seen once. The chain has TRBV20-1 and TRBJ1-1, with D tentatively TRBD1 (5 bases). The CDR3 loop spans 12 amino acids. Germline V gene lookup returns CDR1 DFQATT and CDR2 SNEGSKA (reference sequence). Trimming removed 3 bases at V and 8 bases at J, with 13 bases between. The chain's CDR3 is CSASWSAGEAFF. The CDR3 DNA follows: TGCAGTGCTAGTTGGTCCGCAGGGGAAGCTTTCTTT.

The chain links TRBV28 to TRBJ2-7; D is perhaps TRBD2 (5 bases). The ends were cut back, 7 bases at V and 2 bases at J, with 9 bases in the middle. CDR3 length: 12 residues. Germline V gene sequence: CDR1 MDHEN, CDR2 SYDVKM. The CDR3 is CASKDLPYEQYF. In DNA form, the CDR3 reads TGTGCCAGCAAGGACTTACCCTACGAGCAGTACTTC.

This chain links TRBV6-6 with TRBJ2-2; 11 positions agree with TRBD2. V shed 6 bases and J 8 bases; nucleotides not matched to a gene: 8. The germline gives CDR1 MNHNY, CDR2 SVGAGI (reference sequence). This CDR3 region has 15 residues. The CDR3 spells CASRSGLAVWGELFF. The CDR3 DNA follows: TGTGCCAGCAGATCGGGACTAGCGGTCTGGGGGGAGCTGTTTTTT.

The chain has TRBV18 and TRBJ1-2; weak D call: TRBD1 (5 bases). The CDR3 sequence is 12 residues long. Trimming took off 9 bases at V and 5 bases at J, with 13 bases between the two ends. The germline gives CDR1 KGHSH, CDR2 LQKENI. CDR3 sequence: CASTAGGYGYTF. CDR3 coding DNA: TGTGCCAGTACGGCCGGGGGTTATGGCTACACCTTC. The entire variable domain, with the rest obtained from reference TRBV18 and TRBJ1-2, is as follows: NAGVMQNPRHLVRRRGQEARLRCSPMKGHSHVYWYRQLPEEGLKFMVYLQKENIIDESGMPKERFSAEFPKEGPSILRIQQVVRGDSAAYFCASTAGGYGYTFGSGTRLTVV.

CDR3 loop: CSASPAGGPQGEQYF. The CDR3, as DNA: TGCAGTGCTAGTCCAGCGGGAGGGCCTCAGGGCGAGCAGTACTTC. The chain combines TRBV20-1 with TRBJ2-7; 10 bases match TRBD2. V was clipped by 3 bases and J by 6 bases; unmatched bases: 11. Germline CDR1 is DFQATT and CDR2 is SNEGSKA (reference sequence). CDR3 size: 15 residues.

The chain links TRBV2 to TRBJ2-7; maybe TRBD1 (5 bases). V shed 4 bases and J shed 3 bases, with 10 bases lying between them. The CDR3 consists of 13 residues. Germline V lookup: CDR1 SNHLY, CDR2 FYNNEI. The DNA for the CDR3 is TGTGCCAGCAGTGTCGCTAGGGGCTACGAGCAGTACTTC. Its protein product is CASSVARGYEQYF. The full variable domain, rest sourced from reference TRBV2 and TRBJ2-7, is EPEVTQTPSHQVTQMGQEVILRCVPISNHLYFYWYRQILGQKVEFLVSFYNNEISEKSEIFDDQFSVERPDGSNFTLKIRSTKLEDSAMYFCASSVARGYEQYFGPGTRLTVT.

J is TRBJ2-3 and V is TRBV19, with 8 bases that match TRBD1. With 3 bases clipped from V and 3 bases from J, the junction kept 11 bases outside the gene matches. Germline values: CDR1 LNHDA, CDR2 SQIVND (reference sequence). The length of the CDR3 is 17 residues. CDR3 amino acids: CASSIQTGALLTDTQYF. The DNA of the CDR3 is TGTGCCAGTAGTATCCAGACAGGGGCGCTATTGACAGATACGCAGTATTTT.

This chain links TRBV14 with TRBJ2-6; 10 nucleotides line up with TRBD1. The CDR3 loop spans 17 amino acids. Germline V gives CDR1 SGHDN, CDR2 FVKESK. V trimming: 6 bases; J trimming: 3 bases; junction bases outside the gene matches: 8. The CDR3 spells CASRPGQGKFGANVLTF. DNA of the CDR3: TGTGCCAGCAGACCGGGACAGGGGAAGTTTGGGGCCAACGTCCTGACTTTC.

This clone was found once. V and J are TRBV28 and TRBJ2-7, with 11 nucleotides matching TRBD2. This CDR3 comprises 13 residues. Germline CDR1 MDHEN, CDR2 SYDVKM. J was trimmed by 2 bases and V by 9 bases; bases with no gene match: 3. The CDR3 reads CASLAGGPYEQYF. Written as DNA, the CDR3 is TGTGCCAGTTTAGCGGGAGGGCCCTACGAGCAGTACTTC.

The chain carries TRBV18 and TRBJ1-5; possible D gene TRBD1, 5 bases. Between the trimmed V and J ends, which lost 0 bases and 6 bases, there was a span of 12 bases. Germline V gene data show CDR1 as KGHSH and CDR2 as LQKENI. The CDR3 loop spans 15 amino acids. CDR3 in amino acids: CASSPPGPGVQPQHF. The CDR3 bases are TGTGCCAGCTCACCACCGGGTCCGGGGGTTCAGCCCCAGCATTTT.

This clone came up a few times. The CDR3 sequence: CASSRGRGQYYGYTF. The CDR3 DNA sequence: TGTGCCAGCAGCCGAGGGAGAGGACAGTACTATGGCTACACCTTC. The chain employs TRBV5-6 and TRBJ1-2, with D perhaps TRBD1 (6 bases). Germline-derived CDR1 and CDR2 are SGHDT and YYEEEE. CDR3 size: 15 residues. Trimming left V 4 bases short and J 3 bases short, with 16 bases between. The variable domain in full, with the rest retrieved from reference TRBV5-6 and TRBJ1-2, is DAGVTQSPTHLIKTRGQQVTLRCSPKSGHDTVSWYQQALGQGPQFIFQYYEEEERQRGNFPDRFSGHQFPNYSSELNVNALLLGDSALYLCASSRGRGQYYGYTFGSGTRLTVV.

The chain recombines TRBV10-3 with TRBJ2-5; TRBD1 might be the D (5 bases). The CDR3 loop spans 15 amino acids. V was trimmed by 2 bases and J by 2 bases, leaving 12 bases between them. CDR1 and CDR2 from the germline V gene are ENHRY and SYGVKD. The CDR3 region has the DNA TGTGCCATCAGTGAGCAGTTGGGGCAGCAAGAGACCCAGTACTTC. It codes for CAISEQLGQQETQYF.